This TCR beta chain was captured by sequencing in a study of post-analysis software for immune sequencing data (dated by TCRdb to between 2015 and 2016). For context, the study as a whole: The recorded disease courses included relapsing-remitting, secondary progressive and progressive-relapsing multiple sclerosis, and some patients had no subtype annotation. The patient repertoires were compared against more than 10 previously published healthy control repertoires obtained from donors aged about 6 to 26 years. A subset of samples was prepared in parallel using single-end sample barcoding, then pooled and co-amplified after Illumina adapter ligation. The study at large found these results: Significantly higher frequencies in patients than in controls were found for about five TRBV segments, including TRBV5-6, TRBV5-1 and TRBV20-1. The control group was slightly older than the multiple sclerosis patient group. Strong co-clustering of samples prepared in the same batch was shown by direct clustering with F measure, prompting a batch-effect correction. Normalized Chao1 diversity was significantly lower in multiple sclerosis patients than controls, suggesting substantial peripheral T-cell clonal expansion.

On this clonotype: Its antigen specificity is not known. Base-call qualities are not available, and no considerably larger clone is one nucleotide away.

TCR beta repertoires were profiled from peripheral blood of about a dozen young patients with multiple sclerosis to demonstrate the VDJtools post-analysis software. The multiple sclerosis patients were children and adolescents ranging in age from about 6 to 17 years. Spanning cysteine to phenylalanine, the CDR3 consists of 17 amino acids. Only the CDR3 DNA is retained, 51 bases long and in frame from the first base. V lost 11 bases and J lost 4 bases; the stretch between them is 24 bases long. Library preparation was by PCR. TCRdb lists the instrument as Illumina HiSeq 2500. To reduce PCR and sequencing biases, unique molecular identifiers were built into the TCR beta cDNA libraries. Some 500,000 cDNA molecules were obtained per 1 to 10 million input T cells, so each molecule approximated one T cell. The patient libraries were prepared and sequenced with the same protocol used for the earlier healthy control dataset. Samples belonging to the same batch were prepared together, multiplexed and sequenced on a shared HiSeq lane. From the authors' description of their analysis: Raw barcoded reads were processed with MIGEC, discarding single-read molecular identifier groups before consensus assembly and CDR3 extraction. VDJtools was used for post-analysis of the clonotype tables, with diversity normalized by down-sampling every dataset to the smallest sample size. Repertoire overlap clustering matched CDR3 amino acid but not nucleotide sequences to correct batch-related cross-sample contamination. TCRdb itself trimmed the public reads at Q25 with fastp, ran MiXCR and retained productive beta chains. Rows are unified per CDR3 protein, each entry keeping the most common DNA and genes. For this entry, the V and J calls and clone size follow TCRdb and not the study's own pipeline. Recorded for this sample are 700,000 to 800,000 distinct CDR3 sequences; just under 30% of them occurred a single time. The ten most abundant clones make up 0.55% to 0.65% of the sample.

The sequenced material came from blood. The chain links TRBV12-3 or TRBV12-4 with TRBJ2-6; possibly the D gene is TRBD2, per 6 matching bases. This TCR was recovered from a girl aged 5 to 17 with multiple sclerosis. The DNA sequence follows: TGTGCCTCCAATATGGGGGGTTCGATCAACGGGGCCAACGTCCTGACTTTC. It specifies CASNMGGSINGANVLTF.